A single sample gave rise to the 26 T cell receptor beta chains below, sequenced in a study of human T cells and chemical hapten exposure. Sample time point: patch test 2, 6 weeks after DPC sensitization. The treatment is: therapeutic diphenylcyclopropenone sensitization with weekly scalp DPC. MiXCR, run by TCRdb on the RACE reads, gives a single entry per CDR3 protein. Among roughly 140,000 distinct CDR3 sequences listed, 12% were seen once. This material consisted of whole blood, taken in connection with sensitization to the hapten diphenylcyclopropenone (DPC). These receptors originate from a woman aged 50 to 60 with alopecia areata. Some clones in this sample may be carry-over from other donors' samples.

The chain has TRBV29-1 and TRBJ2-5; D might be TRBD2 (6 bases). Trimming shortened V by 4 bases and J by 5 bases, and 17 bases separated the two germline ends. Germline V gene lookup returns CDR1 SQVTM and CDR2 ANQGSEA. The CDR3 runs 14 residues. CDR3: CSVGGLLGGETQYF. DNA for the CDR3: TGCAGCGTTGGGGGACTTCTGGGTGGGGAGACCCAGTACTTC. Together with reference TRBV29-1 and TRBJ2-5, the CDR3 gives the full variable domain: SAVISQKPSRDICQRGTSLTIQCQVDSQVTMMFWYRQQPGQSLTLIATANQGSEATYESGFVIDKFPISRPNLTFSTLTVSNMSPEDSSIYLCSVGGLLGGETQYFGPGTRLLVL.

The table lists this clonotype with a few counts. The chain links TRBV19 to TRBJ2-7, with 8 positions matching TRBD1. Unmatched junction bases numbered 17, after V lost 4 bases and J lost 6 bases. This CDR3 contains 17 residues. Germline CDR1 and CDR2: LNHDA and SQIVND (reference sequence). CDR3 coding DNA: TGTGCCAGTAGTAGAGGACAGGGCCAAAGGGCGGCGCGCGAGCAGTACTTC. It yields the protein CASSRGQGQRAAREQYF.

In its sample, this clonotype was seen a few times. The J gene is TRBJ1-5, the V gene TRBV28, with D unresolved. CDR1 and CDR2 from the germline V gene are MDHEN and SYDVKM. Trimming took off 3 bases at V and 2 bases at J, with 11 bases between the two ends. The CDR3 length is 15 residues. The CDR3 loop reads CASSFFREGNQPQHF. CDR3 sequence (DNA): TGTGCCAGCAGTTTTTTTAGGGAGGGCAATCAGCCCCAGCATTTT.

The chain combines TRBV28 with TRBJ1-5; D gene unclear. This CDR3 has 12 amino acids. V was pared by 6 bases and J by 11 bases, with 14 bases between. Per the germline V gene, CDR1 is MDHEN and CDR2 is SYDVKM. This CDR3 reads CASSPDGRAQHF. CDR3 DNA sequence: TGTGCCAGCAGCCCCGATGGCCGGGCCCAGCATTTT.

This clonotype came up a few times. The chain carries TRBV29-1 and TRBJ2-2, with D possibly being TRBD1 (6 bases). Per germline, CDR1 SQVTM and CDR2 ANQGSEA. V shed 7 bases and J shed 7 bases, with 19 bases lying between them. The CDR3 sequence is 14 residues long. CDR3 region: CSATQNRVGGELFF. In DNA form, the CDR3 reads TGCAGCGCCACACAAAACAGGGTTGGCGGGGAGCTGTTTTTT.

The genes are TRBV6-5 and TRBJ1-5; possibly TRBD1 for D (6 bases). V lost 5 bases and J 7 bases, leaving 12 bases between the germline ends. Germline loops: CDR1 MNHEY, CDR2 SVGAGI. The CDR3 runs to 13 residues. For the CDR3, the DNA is TGTGCCAGCAGTCCCACAGGGAAGCAGCCCCAGCATTTT. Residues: CASSPTGKQPQHF.

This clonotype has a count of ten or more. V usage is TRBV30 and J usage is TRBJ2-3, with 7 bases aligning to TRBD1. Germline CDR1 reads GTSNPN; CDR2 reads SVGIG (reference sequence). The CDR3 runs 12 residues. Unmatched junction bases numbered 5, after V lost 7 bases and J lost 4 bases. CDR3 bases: TGTGCCTTCCGGGACAGAGCAGATACGCAGTATTTT. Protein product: CAFRDRADTQYF.

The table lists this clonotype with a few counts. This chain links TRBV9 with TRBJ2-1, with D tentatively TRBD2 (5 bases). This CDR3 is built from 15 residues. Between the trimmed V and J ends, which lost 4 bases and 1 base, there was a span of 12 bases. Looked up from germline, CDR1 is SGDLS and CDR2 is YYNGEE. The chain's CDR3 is CASSPQSGSYNEQFF. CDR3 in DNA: TGTGCCAGCAGCCCCCAGTCGGGGTCCTACAATGAGCAGTTCTTC.

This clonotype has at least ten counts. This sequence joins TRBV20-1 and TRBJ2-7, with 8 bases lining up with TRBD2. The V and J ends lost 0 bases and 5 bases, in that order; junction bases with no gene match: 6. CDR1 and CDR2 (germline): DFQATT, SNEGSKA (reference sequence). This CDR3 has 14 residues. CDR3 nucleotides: TGCAGTGCTAGAGATGGAGCGGGAGTGAACGAGCAGTACTTC. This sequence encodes CSARDGAGVNEQYF.

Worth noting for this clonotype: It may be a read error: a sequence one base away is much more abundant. The CDR3 nucleotides read TGTGCCAGCAGTTACCCTCAGGTGCCCGCTGAAGCTTCCTTT. It codes for CASSYPQVPAEASF. This rearrangement joins TRBV6-2 or TRBV6-3 to TRBJ1-1; D not resolved. CDR1 MNHEY and CDR2 SVGEGT come from the germline V gene. This CDR3 has 14 amino acids.

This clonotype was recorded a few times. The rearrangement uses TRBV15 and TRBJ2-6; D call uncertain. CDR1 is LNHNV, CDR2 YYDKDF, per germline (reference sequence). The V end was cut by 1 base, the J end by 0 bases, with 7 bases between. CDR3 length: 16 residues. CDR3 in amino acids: CATSRVLSSGANVLTF. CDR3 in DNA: TGTGCCACCAGCAGAGTTCTGAGCTCTGGGGCCAACGTCCTGACTTTC.

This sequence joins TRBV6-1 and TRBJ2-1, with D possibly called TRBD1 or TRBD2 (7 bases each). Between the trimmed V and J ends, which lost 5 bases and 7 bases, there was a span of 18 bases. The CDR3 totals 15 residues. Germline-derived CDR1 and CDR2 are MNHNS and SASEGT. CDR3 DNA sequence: TGTGCCAGCAGTCCCCCCAGGGGGAGGGCTAATGAGCAGTTCTTC. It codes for CASSPPRGRANEQFF.

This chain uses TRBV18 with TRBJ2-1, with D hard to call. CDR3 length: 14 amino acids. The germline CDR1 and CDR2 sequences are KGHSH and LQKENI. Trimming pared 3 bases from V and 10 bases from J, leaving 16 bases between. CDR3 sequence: CASSPIGLGDEQFF. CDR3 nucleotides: TGTGCCAGCTCACCGATAGGCTTAGGAGACGAGCAGTTCTTC.

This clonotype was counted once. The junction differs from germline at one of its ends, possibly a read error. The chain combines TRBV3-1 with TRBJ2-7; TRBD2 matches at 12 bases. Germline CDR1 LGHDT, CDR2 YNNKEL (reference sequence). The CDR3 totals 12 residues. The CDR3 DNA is TGTGCCAGCAGCCAAGAGACTAGCGGGAGCGTCTTC. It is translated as CASSQETSGSVF.

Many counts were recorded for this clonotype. CDR3 nucleotides: TGTGCCAGCAGTTACTCGTCGGGAGGCCCCTACGAGCAGTACTTC. Translated, it gives CASSYSSGGPYEQYF. The rearrangement joins TRBV6-6 to TRBJ2-7, with 7 positions matching TRBD2. The CDR3 runs to 15 residues. V shed 0 bases, J shed 2 bases, and the junction held 4 bases outside the gene matches. Germline assignment: CDR1 MNHNY and CDR2 SVGAGI (reference sequence).

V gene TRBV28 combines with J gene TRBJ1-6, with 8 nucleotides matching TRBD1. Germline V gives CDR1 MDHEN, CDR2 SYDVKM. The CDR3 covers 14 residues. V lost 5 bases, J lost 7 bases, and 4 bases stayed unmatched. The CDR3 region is CASSPRDRNSPLHF. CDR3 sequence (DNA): TGTGCCAGCAGTCCACGGGACAGGAATTCACCCCTCCACTTT.

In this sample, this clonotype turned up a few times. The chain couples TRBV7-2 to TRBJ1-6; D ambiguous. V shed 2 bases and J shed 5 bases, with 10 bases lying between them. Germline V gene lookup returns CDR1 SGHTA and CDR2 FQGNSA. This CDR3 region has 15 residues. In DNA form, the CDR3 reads TGTGCCAGCAGCTTAACCTCGACGGATAATTCACCCCTCCACTTT. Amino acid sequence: CASSLTSTDNSPLHF.

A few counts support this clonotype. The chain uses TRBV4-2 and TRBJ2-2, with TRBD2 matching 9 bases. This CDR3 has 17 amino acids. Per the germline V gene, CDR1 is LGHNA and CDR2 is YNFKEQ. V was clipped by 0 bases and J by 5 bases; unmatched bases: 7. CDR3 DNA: TGTGCCAGCAGCCAAGATTGGGCGGGAGGGTATACCGGGGAGCTGTTTTTT. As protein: CASSQDWAGGYTGELFF.

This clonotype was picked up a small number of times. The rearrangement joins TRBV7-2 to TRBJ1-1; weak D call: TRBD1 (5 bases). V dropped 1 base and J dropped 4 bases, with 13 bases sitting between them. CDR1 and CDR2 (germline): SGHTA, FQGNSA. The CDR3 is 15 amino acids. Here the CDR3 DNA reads TGTGCCAGCAGCTTAGATGGGGGGAGAGCCACTGAAGCTTTCTTT. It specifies CASSLDGGRATEAFF.

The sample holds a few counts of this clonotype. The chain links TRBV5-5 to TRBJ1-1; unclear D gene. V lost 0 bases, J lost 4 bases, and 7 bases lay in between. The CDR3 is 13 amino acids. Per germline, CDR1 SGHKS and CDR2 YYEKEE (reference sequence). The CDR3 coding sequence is TGTGCCAGCAGCTTGGGGACGGCCACTGAAGCTTTCTTT. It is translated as CASSLGTATEAFF.

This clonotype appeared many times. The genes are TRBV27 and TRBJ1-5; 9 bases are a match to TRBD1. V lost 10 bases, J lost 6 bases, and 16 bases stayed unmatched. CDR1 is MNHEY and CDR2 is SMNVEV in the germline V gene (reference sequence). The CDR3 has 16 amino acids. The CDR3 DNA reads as TGTGCCACATCCTCCGGGACAGGGACTGCAGGTCAGCCCCAGCATTTT. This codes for CATSSGTGTAGQPQHF.

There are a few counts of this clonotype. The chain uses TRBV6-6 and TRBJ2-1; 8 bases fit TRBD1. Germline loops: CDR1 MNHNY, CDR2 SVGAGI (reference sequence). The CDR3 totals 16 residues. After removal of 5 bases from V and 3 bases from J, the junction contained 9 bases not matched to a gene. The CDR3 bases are TGTGCCAGCAGTCCGGACAGGGAGCCCCGCTACAATGAGCAGTTCTTC. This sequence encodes CASSPDREPRYNEQFF.

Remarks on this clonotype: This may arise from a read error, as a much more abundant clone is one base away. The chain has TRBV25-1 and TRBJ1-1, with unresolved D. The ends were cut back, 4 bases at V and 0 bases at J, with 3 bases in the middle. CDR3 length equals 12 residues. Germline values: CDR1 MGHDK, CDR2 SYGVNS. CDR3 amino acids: CASSVLNTEAFF. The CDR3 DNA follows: TGTGCCAGCAGTGTCTTGAACACTGAAGCTTTCTTT. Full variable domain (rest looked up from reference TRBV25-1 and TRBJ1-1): EADIYQTPRYLVIGTGKKITLECSQTMGHDKMYWYQQDPGMELHLIHYSYGVNSTEKGDLSSESTVSRIRTEHFPLTLESARPSHTSQYLCASSVLNTEAFFGQGTRLTVV.

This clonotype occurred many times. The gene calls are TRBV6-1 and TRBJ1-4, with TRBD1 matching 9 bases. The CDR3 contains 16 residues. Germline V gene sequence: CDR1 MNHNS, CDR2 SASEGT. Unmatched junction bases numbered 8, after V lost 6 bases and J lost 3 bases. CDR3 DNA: TGTGCCAGCAGCGTAAAACGGACAGGGGCTAATGAAAAACTGTTTTTT. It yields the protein CASSVKRTGANEKLFF.

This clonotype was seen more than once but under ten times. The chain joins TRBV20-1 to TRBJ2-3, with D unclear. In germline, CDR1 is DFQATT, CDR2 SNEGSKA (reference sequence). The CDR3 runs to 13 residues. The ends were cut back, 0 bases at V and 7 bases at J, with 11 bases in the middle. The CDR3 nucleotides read TGCAGTGCTAGAGATAGTACCAGACATACGCAGTATTTT. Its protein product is CSARDSTRHTQYF.

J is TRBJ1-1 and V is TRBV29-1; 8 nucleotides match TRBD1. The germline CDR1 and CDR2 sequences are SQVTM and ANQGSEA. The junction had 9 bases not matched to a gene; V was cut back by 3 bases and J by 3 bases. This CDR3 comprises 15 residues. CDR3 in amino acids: CSVDRDRTADTEAFF. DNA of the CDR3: TGCAGCGTTGACAGGGACAGGACGGCTGACACTGAAGCTTTCTTT.